The 5 T cell receptor beta chains given below trace back to one sample, sequenced in a study of PD-1 blockade in classical Hodgkin lymphoma. Every patient had relapsed following autologous stem cell transplantation, and cohorts differed in brentuximab vedotin exposure. TCRdb's table, derived via immunoSEQ multiplex PCR, lists solely in-frame clones and lacks some. The sample includes about 21,000 clones, roughly 70% seen only once; the top ten take 20% to 25%. Specimen: peripheral blood mononuclear cells (PBMCs), collected at baseline. Receptors were obtained from a human donor with classical Hodgkin lymphoma.

The chain links TRBV30 to TRBJ1-2, with 12 bases lining up with TRBD1. In germline, CDR1 is GTSNPN, CDR2 SVGIG (reference sequence). The CDR3 is 14 residues long. V lost 6 bases to trimming and J lost 3 bases; unmatched junction nucleotides: 5. The CDR3 region is CACRDRGQHYGYTF. The CDR3 nucleotides read TGTGCCTGCCGGGACAGGGGGCAACACTATGGCTACACCTTC.

Regarding this clone: The same CDR3 also results from other DNA sequences found in this sample. The chain combines TRBV18 with TRBJ2-5, with D hard to call. Trimming removed 3 bases at V and 2 bases at J, with 4 bases between. From germline, CDR1 is KGHSH and CDR2 LQKENI. This CDR3 comprises 12 residues. CDR3 in DNA: TGTGCCAGCTCACCCATTCAAGAGACCCAGTACTTC. Protein product: CASSPIQETQYF. The full variable domain, its missing parts supplied by reference TRBV18 and TRBJ2-5, is NAGVMQNPRHLVRRRGQEARLRCSPMKGHSHVYWYRQLPEEGLKFMVYLQKENIIDESGMPKERFSAEFPKEGPSILRIQQVVRGDSAAYFCASSPIQETQYFGPGTRLLVL.

This clone was recorded a few times. This chain uses TRBV19 with TRBJ1-2, with D perhaps matching TRBD1 (5 bases). Germline V CDR1 and CDR2: LNHDA, SQIVND (reference sequence). V was cut by 5 bases and J by 3 bases, with 7 bases left in between. The CDR3 loop spans 12 amino acids. For the CDR3, the DNA is TGTGCCAGTAGTCCCAGGGACTATGGCTACACCTTC. Translated: CASSPRDYGYTF.

The chain employs TRBV7-9 and TRBJ1-2; possibly TRBD1 for D (6 bases). The V gene lost 5 bases and the J gene lost 0 bases, with 10 bases spanning the gap. From germline, CDR1 is SEHNR and CDR2 FQNEAQ (reference sequence). The length of the CDR3 is 14 residues. CDR3 amino acids: CASSPGGPNYGYTF. The CDR3 nucleotides read TGTGCCAGCAGCCCCGGGGGGCCTAACTATGGCTACACCTTC.

This chain uses TRBV27 with TRBJ1-6; 9 positions agree with TRBD1. The CDR3 is made up of 13 amino acids. Germline assignment: CDR1 MNHEY and CDR2 SMNVEV (reference sequence). Trimming at V came to 11 bases and at J to 8 bases, leaving 7 bases not matched to a gene. DNA of the CDR3: TGTGCCTGCAAACAGGGGGCGTATTCACCCCTCCACTTT. This sequence encodes CACKQGAYSPLHF.